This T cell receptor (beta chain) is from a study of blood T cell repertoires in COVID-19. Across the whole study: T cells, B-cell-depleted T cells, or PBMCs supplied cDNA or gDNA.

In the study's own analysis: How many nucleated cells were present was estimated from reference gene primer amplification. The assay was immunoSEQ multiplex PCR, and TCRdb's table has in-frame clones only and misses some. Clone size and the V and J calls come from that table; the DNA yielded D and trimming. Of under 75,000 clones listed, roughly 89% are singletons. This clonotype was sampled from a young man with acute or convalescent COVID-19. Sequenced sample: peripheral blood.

The CDR3 nucleotides read TGCGCCAGCAGCCAAGAATGGAGAGTTCTACGAGAGCAGTACTTC. Protein sequence: CASSQEWRVLREQYF. The chain links TRBV4-3 to TRBJ2-7; no clear D gene. With 0 bases removed from V and 7 bases from J, the gap between germline ends came to 16 bases. CDR3 length: 15 amino acids. The germline V gene encodes CDR1 LGHNA and CDR2 YSLEER.